This passage covers 22 T cell receptor beta chains from one sample sequenced in a study of blood T cells in healthy people across ages. For the second PCR, which ran for roughly 6 to 12 cycles, a sample-barcoded 5' primer and a J-beta primer mix were used. TCRdb used MiXCR to reprocess the 5' RACE reads, holding one entry per CDR3 protein. The data hold about 1 million distinct CDR3 sequences, with 25% observed a single time. These same records also appear under a second study, on T cells of mothers and their children.

The source material was blood. The receptor source for this set is a girl aged 2 to 9 in good health.

This clonotype was recorded a few times. V is TRBV7-9 and J is TRBJ2-7; 9 nucleotides line up with TRBD1. Germline V gives CDR1 SEHNR, CDR2 FQNEAQ (reference sequence). J was trimmed by 6 bases and V by 5 bases; bases with no gene match: 14. This CDR3 has 16 amino acids. CDR3 region: CASSPYAGTGILEQYF. The DNA for the CDR3 is TGTGCCAGCAGCCCGTACGCCGGGACAGGGATCCTCGAGCAGTACTTC.

This clonotype has a single count. The chain is built from TRBV4-2 and TRBJ1-2, with TRBD1 as a possible D gene (6 bases). Trimming took off 1 base at V and 0 bases at J, with 15 bases between the two ends. Germline assignment: CDR1 LGHNA and CDR2 YNFKEQ. CDR3 size: 17 residues. CDR3 in amino acids: CASSQARGDRANYGYTF. Here the CDR3 DNA reads TGTGCCAGCAGCCAAGCCAGGGGTGATCGGGCTAACTATGGCTACACCTTC.

This clonotype was observed a handful of times. This chain joins TRBV2 and TRBJ2-2; D unclear. CDR3 size: 10 residues. Looked up from germline, CDR1 is SNHLY and CDR2 is FYNNEI. V lost 8 bases and J 7 bases, leaving 5 bases between the germline ends. DNA for the CDR3: TGTGCCAGCTTTTACGGGGAGCTGTTTTTT. This gives the protein CASFYGELFF.

This clonotype showed up just a few times. The chain employs TRBV6-5 and TRBJ2-7; unclear D gene. The CDR3 length is 12 residues. CDR1 and CDR2 (germline): MNHEY, SVGAGI. Trimming pared 8 bases from V and 2 bases from J, leaving 10 bases between. DNA for the CDR3: TGTGCCAGCGGGAACAGCCCCTACGAGCAGTACTTC. Translated, it gives CASGNSPYEQYF.

This clonotype was seen ten or more times. V is TRBV4-1 and J is TRBJ1-2, with unresolved D. V lost 0 bases, J lost 6 bases, and 23 bases lay in between. Per the germline V gene, CDR1 is MGHRA and CDR2 is YSYEKL. The CDR3 loop spans 18 amino acids. The CDR3 nucleotides are TGCGCCAGCAGCCAAGAGCCCACCGTTTATACGGATTCCAATGGCTACACCTTC. This gives the protein CASSQEPTVYTDSNGYTF.

This clonotype was picked up a small number of times. CDR3 in DNA: TGTGCCAGCAGCTCCTTCCTGGGGACAGATACGCAGTATTTT. Translation: CASSSFLGTDTQYF. The chain recombines TRBV7-2 with TRBJ2-3; D unresolved. The CDR3 runs to 14 residues. CDR1 is SGHTA, CDR2 FQGNSA, per germline. The V end was cut by 4 bases, the J end by 3 bases, with 11 bases between.

In its sample, this clonotype was seen a few times. The chain couples TRBV29-1 to TRBJ2-5, with 7 positions matching TRBD1. Matching the DNA end better, TRBJ2-1 makes the J call doubtful. This CDR3 is 13 amino acids long. Germline CDR1 SQVTM, CDR2 ANQGSEA. Here the CDR3 DNA reads TGCAGCGTAGCGATAATAAACAGGGGAGAGCAGTTCTTC. Amino acid sequence: CSVAIINRGEQFF.

This chain joins TRBV4-1 and TRBJ2-7; 12 bases agree with TRBD2. The CDR3 sequence is 16 residues long. Losses at the gene ends were 4 bases for V and 5 bases for J; bases not matched to a gene: 9. Germline V CDR1 and CDR2: MGHRA, YSYEKL. In nucleotides, the CDR3 is TGCGCCAGCAGCCTCCAGACTAGCGGGAGTTACCACGAGCAGTACTTC. As protein: CASSLQTSGSYHEQYF.

Only a few counts were recorded for this clonotype. Relative to the germline gene, one junction end is altered; a read error may explain this. The chain couples TRBV2 to TRBJ2-1; TRBD2 is a possible D gene (5 bases). CDR1 is SNHLY, CDR2 FYNNEI, per germline. CDR3 length: 11 residues. Here the CDR3 DNA reads TGTGCCAGCAGGGAGGTTCGTCCTGGTTCCTTC. Protein: CASREVRPGSF. Full variable domain (rest looked up from reference TRBV2 and TRBJ2-1): EPEVTQTPSHQVTQMGQEVILRCVPISNHLYFYWYRQILGQKVEFLVSFYNNEISEKSEIFDDQFSVERPDGSNFTLKIRSTKLEDSAMYFCASREVRPGSFGPGTRLTVL.

The chain couples TRBV3-1 to TRBJ1-1; TRBD1 might be the D (5 bases). Trimming took 5 bases from V and 4 from J, leaving 14 bases between them. Germline V CDR1 and CDR2: LGHDT, YNNKEL (reference sequence). The CDR3 spans 14 residues. DNA of the CDR3: TGTGCCAGCAGCGCCGCAGCGAGGGGCACTGAAGCTTTCTTT. It translates to CASSAAARGTEAFF. Full variable domain (outside the CDR3, taken from reference TRBV3-1 and TRBJ1-1): DTAVSQTPKYLVTQMGNDKSIKCEQNLGHDTMYWYKQDSKKFLKIMFSYNNKELIINETVPNRFSPKSPDKAHLNLHINSLELGDSAVYFCASSAAARGTEAFFGQGTRLTVV.

A word on this clonotype: One end of the junction does not line up with germline, which may come from a read error. This chain links TRBV7-2 with TRBJ2-3; tentatively, D is TRBD1 (6 bases). The CDR3 has 13 amino acids. From germline, CDR1 is SGHTA and CDR2 FQGNSA. In DNA, the CDR3 is TGTGCCAGCAGCACCCGGACAGCGAGCGAGCGGCCTTTT. It codes for CASSTRTASERPF.

The genes are TRBV12-5 and TRBJ2-7; D is unclear. CDR1 is LGHNT and CDR2 is FRNRAP in the germline V gene. The CDR3 sequence is 13 residues long. V was cut by 3 bases and J by 2 bases, with 8 bases left in between. CDR3 DNA: TGTGCTAGTGGTTTCGGGCAGGCCTACGAGCAGTACTTC. Its translation is CASGFGQAYEQYF.

V gene TRBV7-9 combines with J gene TRBJ2-5; D is possibly TRBD2 (5 bases). The DNA end lines up better with TRBJ2-1; the J call may be wrong. The CDR3 has 17 amino acids. CDR1 and CDR2 from the germline V gene are SEHNR and FQNEAQ (reference sequence). The CDR3 sequence is CASSFGPPRAYYNEQFF. CDR3 nucleotide sequence: TGTGCCAGCAGCTTTGGACCCCCGAGGGCCTACTACAATGAGCAGTTCTTC.

The chain is built from TRBV2 and TRBJ2-6, with D unresolved. The CDR3 has 13 amino acids. The germline V gene encodes CDR1 SNHLY and CDR2 FYNNEI. V was shortened by 6 bases and J by 3 bases, with 6 bases between the two germline ends. Written as DNA, the CDR3 is TGTGCCAGCAGGCAAGGTGGGGCCAACGTCCTGACTTTC. It codes for CASRQGGANVLTF.

The rearrangement links TRBV29-1 to TRBJ2-4, with 7 bases lining up with TRBD2. Germline V gene lookup returns CDR1 SQVTM and CDR2 ANQGSEA. CDR3 length: 12 amino acids. V shed 5 bases and J 8 bases; nucleotides not matched to a gene: 6. The CDR3 protein is CSVSGGMDIQYF. The CDR3 DNA reads TGCAGCGTTTCCGGGGGGATGGACATTCAGTACTTC. The whole variable domain, filled in from reference TRBV29-1 and TRBJ2-4, reads SAVISQKPSRDICQRGTSLTIQCQVDSQVTMMFWYRQQPGQSLTLIATANQGSEATYESGFVIDKFPISRPNLTFSTLTVSNMSPEDSSIYLCSVSGGMDIQYFGAGTRLSVL.

This chain connects TRBV28 to TRBJ1-2, with 9 bases matching TRBD1. V lost 5 bases, J lost 4 bases, and 8 bases stayed unmatched. CDR1 and CDR2 from the germline V gene are MDHEN and SYDVKM. This CDR3 contains 15 residues. CDR3 sequence reads: CASSQRETGGYGYTF. The CDR3 DNA sequence: TGTGCCAGCAGTCAAAGGGAGACAGGGGGCTATGGCTACACCTTC.

The CDR3 here is CASSHITDGEQFF. The CDR3, as DNA: TGTGCCAGCAGTCACATCACCGACGGTGAGCAGTTCTTC. V gene TRBV27 combines with J gene TRBJ2-1; D gene uncertain. V was pared by 5 bases and J by 9 bases, with 14 bases between. Germline V CDR1 and CDR2: MNHEY, SMNVEV (reference sequence). CDR3 length: 13 residues.

The V and J genes are TRBV12-3 or TRBV12-4 and TRBJ1-1; no definite D call. V was trimmed by 6 bases and J by 5 bases, leaving 10 bases between them. This CDR3 is built from 12 residues. The CDR3 sequence is CASSTPGTEAFF. CDR3 bases: TGTGCCAGCAGCACCCCCGGGACTGAAGCTTTCTTT.

The chain uses TRBV6-2 or TRBV6-3 and TRBJ2-1; 7 bases align to TRBD1. The CDR3 sequence is 14 residues long. V was pared by 0 bases and J by 7 bases, with 3 bases of the junction left unmatched. From germline, CDR1 is MNHEY and CDR2 SVGEGT. CDR3 residues: CASSYSTGMNEQFF. The CDR3 DNA is TGTGCCAGCAGTTACTCGACAGGGATGAATGAGCAGTTCTTC.

This chain links TRBV5-6 with TRBJ2-5, with D uncertain. The germline V gene encodes CDR1 SGHDT and CDR2 YYEEEE. V dropped 2 bases and J dropped 1 base, with 12 bases sitting between them. The CDR3 totals 15 residues. CDR3 DNA sequence: TGTGCCAGCAGCTTCTTACAGACAAGCCAAGAGACCCAGTACTTC. Translating it yields CASSFLQTSQETQYF.

This sequence joins TRBV9 and TRBJ2-2; D uncertain. CDR1 is SGDLS and CDR2 is YYNGEE in the germline V gene. CDR3 size: 11 residues. V was pared by 6 bases and J by 6 bases, with 6 bases between. The CDR3 reads CASNGAGELFF. In nucleotides, the CDR3 is TGTGCCAGCAATGGGGCCGGGGAGCTGTTTTTT.

Only a few counts were recorded for this clonotype. The chain carries TRBV28 and TRBJ2-2, with 11 bases identical to TRBD1. The V gene end was trimmed by 3 bases and the J gene end by 4 bases; junction bases not matched to a gene: 10. Germline CDR1 MDHEN, CDR2 SYDVKM. The CDR3 extends over 18 amino acids. The CDR3 spells CASSFHGQGAHGTGELFF. Written as DNA, the CDR3 is TGTGCCAGCAGTTTCCACGGACAGGGGGCGCATGGCACCGGGGAGCTGTTTTTT. The complete variable domain, with remaining parts taken from reference TRBV28 and TRBJ2-2, reads DVKVTQSSRYLVKRTGEKVFLECVQDMDHENMFWYRQDPGLGLRLIYFSYDVKMKEKGDIPEGYSVSREKKERFSLILESASTNQTSMYLCASSFHGQGAHGTGELFFGEGSRLTVL.